These T cell receptor beta chains were read from a single sample in a study of T-cell memory formation after mild COVID-19. TCRdb recomputed calls from the 5' RACE reads with MiXCR, one row per CDR3 protein. The table shows under 700,000 distinct CDR3 sequences, with over 20% occurring only once. The sequenced sample was PBMCs or a T cell subset sorted from them (not recorded which). All receptors come from an adult woman who had mild COVID-19 (a few samples of this study predate the infection). Cell type and time point are not known. CDR3s include the opening cysteine and the closing phenylalanine or tryptophan. Fields, in order: V gene, D gene, J gene, clone size, CDR3 protein, CDR3 DNA. D genes are given only for firm matches. Clone size appears in some rows only: once, few, many, or a class for an expanded clone.

TRBV6-5	TRBD1	TRBJ1-5	few	CASRSRDRGPDQPQHF	TGTGCCAGCAGATCTCGGGACAGGGGGCCGGATCAGCCCCAGCATTTT
TRBV24-1	NA	TRBJ2-1	NA	CATSDSTGTFSYNEQFF	TGTGCCACCAGTGATTCGACGGGGACGTTCTCCTACAATGAGCAGTTCTTC
TRBV14	TRBD2	TRBJ2-2	few	CASSQEKLAGVGTGELFF	TGTGCCAGCAGCCAAGAGAAACTAGCGGGGGTTGGCACCGGGGAGCTGTTTTTT
TRBV12-3/TRBV12-4	NA	TRBJ1-2	few	CASSLGSSDYGYTF	TGTGCCAGCAGCCTGGGGTCCTCGGACTATGGCTACACCTTC
TRBV29-1	NA	TRBJ1-1	NA	CSVHRGEAFF	TGCAGCGTTCACCGGGGGGAAGCTTTCTTT
TRBV19	NA	TRBJ2-4	NA	CASSVLQSIQYF	TGTGCCAGTAGTGTACTACAAAGTATTCAGTACTTC
TRBV12-3/TRBV12-4	NA	TRBJ1-1	NA	CASSLALGGISEAFF	TGTGCCAGCAGTTTAGCCCTTGGGGGGATATCTGAAGCTTTCTTT
TRBV7-9	TRBD1	TRBJ1-6	NA	CASSRTGSSPLHF	TGTGCCAGCAGCCGGACAGGGTCTTCACCCCTCCACTTT
TRBV7-9	NA	TRBJ1-3	few	CASSHDSSGNTIYF	TGTGCCAGCAGCCATGACTCCTCTGGAAACACCATATATTTT
TRBV24-1	TRBD1	TRBJ1-2	once	CATSEGTGRYGYTF	TGTGCCACCAGTGAGGGGACAGGGCGGTATGGCTACACCTTC
TRBV5-4	TRBD2	TRBJ2-3	NA	CASSASGRAMGDTQYF	TGTGCCAGCAGCGCTAGCGGGAGGGCCATGGGAGATACGCAGTATTTT
TRBV5-1	TRBD1	TRBJ1-2	NA	CASSQTGALLRGYTF	TGCGCCAGCAGCCAGACAGGGGCCCTATTGAGAGGCTACACCTTC
TRBV13	TRBD1	TRBJ2-1	NA	CASSLGGTGRNNEQFF	TGTGCCAGCAGCTTAGGGGGGACAGGGAGAAACAATGAGCAGTTCTTC
TRBV2	NA	TRBJ2-7	NA	CASSEGEPYEQYF	TGTGCCAGCAGCGAGGGGGAGCCCTACGAGCAGTACTTC
TRBV30	NA	TRBJ1-2	NA	CAWNFPGFRNYGYTF	TGTGCCTGGAACTTCCCGGGGTTTAGGAACTATGGCTACACCTTC
TRBV5-1	NA	TRBJ1-5	few	CASSLMGDSNQPQHF	TGCGCCAGCAGCTTGATGGGGGATAGTAATCAGCCCCAGCATTTT
TRBV12-3/TRBV12-4	TRBD2	TRBJ2-3	NA	CASSTGTSGGGTDTQYF	TGTGCCAGCAGCACTGGGACTAGCGGGGGGGGCACAGATACGCAGTATTTT
TRBV5-1	NA	TRBJ1-4	NA	CASSLGAGSSEKLFF	TGCGCCAGCAGCTTGGGTGCAGGGTCGAGTGAAAAACTGTTTTTT
TRBV7-2	TRBD1	TRBJ2-7	NA	CASSWRTGGFYEQYF	TGTGCCAGCAGCTGGCGGACAGGTGGATTTTACGAGCAGTACTTC
TRBV6-5	TRBD1	TRBJ2-2	NA	CASRAGTGASGELFF	TGTGCCAGCAGAGCCGGGACAGGGGCGTCCGGGGAGCTGTTTTTT
TRBV5-1	NA	TRBJ2-7	few	CASSGAGEDEQYF	TGCGCCAGCAGCGGAGCAGGGGAGGACGAGCAGTACTTC
TRBV12-3/TRBV12-4	TRBD1	TRBJ2-2	NA	CASSLTTGTGTGELFF	TGTGCCAGCAGTTTGACAACCGGGACAGGGACCGGGGAGCTGTTTTTT
TRBV7-9	NA	TRBJ1-5	NA	CASSFSGVNQPQHF	TGTGCCAGCAGCTTTTCAGGGGTTAATCAGCCCCAGCATTTT
TRBV10-3	TRBD2	TRBJ2-3	NA	CAIGGLERTDTQYF	TGTGCCATCGGGGGACTAGAGCGGACAGATACGCAGTATTTT
TRBV7-9	TRBD1	TRBJ1-4	NA	CASSELKGQGFF	TGTGCCAGCAGCGAGTTGAAGGGACAGGGGTTTTTT
TRBV5-1	NA	TRBJ2-1	NA	CASSLEATGSYNEQFF	TGCGCCAGCAGCTTGGAGGCAACAGGGTCCTACAATGAGCAGTTCTTC
TRBV7-9	NA	TRBJ1-2	few	CASSREFYTF	TGTGCCAGCAGTAGGGAATTCTACACCTTC
TRBV4-3	NA	TRBJ1-1	NA	CASSQETFMNTEAFF	TGCGCCAGCAGCCAAGAGACCTTTATGAACACTGAAGCTTTCTTT
TRBV10-3	NA	TRBJ1-6	few	CAISERGGWDSPLHF	TGTGCCATCAGTGAGAGGGGGGGATGGGATTCACCCCTCCACTTT
TRBV7-7	NA	TRBJ2-1	few	CASSVGEDNEQFF	TGTGCTAGCAGCGTCGGAGAAGACAATGAGCAGTTCTTC
TRBV6-5	NA	TRBJ2-5	NA	CASHGRGETQYF	TGTGCCAGCCATGGGAGAGGGGAGACCCAGTACTTC
TRBV3-1	TRBD2	TRBJ2-1	NA	CASSPLAGEGNNEQFF	TGTGCCAGCAGTCCCTTAGCGGGGGAGGGGAACAATGAGCAGTTCTTC
TRBV14	NA	TRBJ2-1	NA	CASSQDWILQFF	TGTGCCAGCAGCCAAGATTGGATCTTGCAGTTCTTC
TRBV7-9	NA	TRBJ1-1	NA	CASTTTIMNTEAFF	TGTGCCAGCACAACTACAATCATGAACACTGAAGCTTTCTTT
TRBV3-1	NA	TRBJ1-6	NA	CASSLTRTGPPLHF	TGTGCCAGCAGCCTAACCCGCACAGGGCCACCCCTCCACTTT
TRBV7-2	NA	TRBJ2-7	NA	CASSPSTGGSSYEQYF	TGTGCCAGCAGCCCCTCGACAGGCGGATCGTCCTACGAGCAGTACTTC
TRBV15	TRBD1	TRBJ1-5	NA	CATSGGQGTYQPQHF	TGTGCCACCAGCGGGGGACAGGGGACCTATCAGCCCCAGCATTTT
TRBV5-1	TRBD1	TRBJ2-1	many	CASSPWVRDRGRRYNEQFF	TGCGCCAGCAGCCCGTGGGTGCGGGACAGGGGGCGCAGATACAATGAGCAGTTCTTC
TRBV5-6	TRBD2	TRBJ2-3	NA	CASSLTSGGHSDPYF	TGTGCCAGCAGCCTGACTAGCGGGGGGCACAGTGATCCGTATTTT
TRBV19	NA	TRBJ2-3	NA	CASSIRQGTDTQYF	TGTGCCAGTAGTATTCGGCAGGGTACAGATACGCAGTATTTT
TRBV5-1	NA	TRBJ1-6	few	CASTPRSSYNSPLHF	TGCGCCAGCACCCCAAGGAGCTCCTATAATTCACCCCTCCACTTT
TRBV30	NA	TRBJ2-7	few	CAWSVGGHTYEQYF	TGTGCCTGGAGTGTAGGCGGACACACCTACGAGCAGTACTTC
TRBV24-1	NA	TRBJ2-6	few	CATSDPLTGQSGANVLTF	TGTGCCACCAGTGATCCCCTGACAGGCCAGTCTGGGGCCAACGTCCTGACTTTC
TRBV27	TRBD2	TRBJ2-3	NA	CASRGLAGSTDTQYF	TGTGCCAGCAGGGGACTAGCGGGAAGCACAGATACGCAGTATTTT
TRBV29-1	TRBD2	TRBJ2-3	few	CSVAGGVTDTQYF	TGCAGCGTTGCTGGGGGGGTCACAGATACGCAGTATTTT